The 17 T cell receptor beta chains below come from one sample, sequenced in a study of blood T cell repertoires in COVID-19. The method was immunoSEQ multiplex PCR; TCRdb's version includes in-frame clones alone and lacks a portion of them. This sample has about 200,000 clones; roughly nine tenths occur once, and the top ten carry about 2.2%. Sequenced material: peripheral blood. The receptor source for this set is a woman aged 45-59 years with acute or convalescent COVID-19.

The rearrangement uses TRBV9 and TRBJ1-5; the match to TRBD1 covers 10 bases. This CDR3 is built from 16 residues. V was clipped by 0 bases and J by 6 bases; unmatched bases: 6. Germline loops: CDR1 SGDLS, CDR2 YYNGEE. The CDR3, as DNA: TGTGCCAGCAGCGTAGGTGTGGGGACAGGGGCTCAGCCCCAGCATTTT. It translates to CASSVGVGTGAQPQHF.

The rearrangement uses TRBV7-9 and TRBJ2-5; 11 nucleotides line up with TRBD2. There are 16 residues in the CDR3. The V segment lost 6 bases and the J segment 5 bases; nucleotides outside the gene matches: 11. From germline, CDR1 is SEHNR and CDR2 FQNEAQ (reference sequence). The CDR3 here is CASSLLAGGPRETQYF. In DNA form, the CDR3 reads TGTGCCAGCAGTCTATTAGCGGGAGGGCCGCGGGAGACCCAGTACTTC.

The chain couples TRBV29-1 to TRBJ2-1, with TRBD1 as a possible D gene (5 bases). Trimming pared 4 bases from V and 4 bases from J, leaving 11 bases between. The CDR3 is 13 residues long. The germline gives CDR1 SQVTM, CDR2 ANQGSEA. CDR3 residues: CSVVSGIYNEQFF. The DNA of the CDR3 is TGCAGCGTTGTCTCAGGGATTTACAATGAGCAGTTCTTC.

The J gene is TRBJ2-1, the V gene TRBV19, with a tentative D call TRBD2 (6 bases). Per the germline V gene, CDR1 is LNHDA and CDR2 is SQIVND (reference sequence). V dropped 7 bases and J dropped 8 bases, with 24 bases sitting between them. There are 16 residues in the CDR3. The CDR3 nucleotides read TGTGCCAGTACTTCGCCGGGACTTGCCTCAGGAGATGAGCAGTTCTTC. Translated: CASTSPGLASGDEQFF.

This rearrangement joins TRBV19 to TRBJ2-7; D not certain. Trimming took 1 base from V and 2 from J, leaving 6 bases between them. There are 13 residues in the CDR3. Germline loops: CDR1 LNHDA, CDR2 SQIVND (reference sequence). The CDR3 spells CASSIAPAYEQYF. For the CDR3, the DNA is TGTGCCAGTAGTATAGCCCCAGCCTACGAGCAGTACTTC.

The rearrangement links TRBV7-2 to TRBJ1-2; TRBD1 agrees at 8 bases. The trim removed 2 bases at V and 1 base at J, leaving 3 bases unmatched. The CDR3 has 15 amino acids. Germline V gene sequence: CDR1 SGHTA, CDR2 FQGNSA. CDR3 nucleotides: TGTGCCAGCAGCTTACAGGGGGCGTATAACTATGGCTACACCTTC. As protein: CASSLQGAYNYGYTF.

The genes are TRBV6-6 and TRBJ2-7, with a tentative D call TRBD1 (5 bases). Germline CDR1 and CDR2: MNHNY and SVGAGI (reference sequence). The CDR3 totals 12 residues. Trimming removed 5 bases from V and 6 bases from J, with 11 bases in between. This chain's CDR3 is CASSRQFTEQYF. DNA for the CDR3: TGTGCCAGCAGTCGACAGTTTACCGAGCAGTACTTC.

The rearrangement uses TRBV12-1 and TRBJ2-1; the listed D gene, TRBD2, was not tested against the DNA. TRBV12-1 is a known pseudogene. The CDR3 is made up of 16 amino acids. This CDR3 reads CASSFGRLAGPDEQFF. CDR3 DNA sequence: TGTGCCAGCAGCTTTGGTCGACTAGCGGGACCCGATGAGCAGTTCTTC.

V gene TRBV16 combines with J gene TRBJ1-2, with 8 bases matching TRBD1. Trimming cost V 4 bases and J 1 base; bases outside gene matches: 5. There are 15 residues in the CDR3. Germline CDR1 reads KGHSY; CDR2 reads FQNENV. Written as DNA, the CDR3 is TGTGCCAGCAGCCGTGGGACAGGCCTTAACTATGGCTACACCTTC. Translation: CASSRGTGLNYGYTF. The variable domain in full, completed from reference TRBV16 and TRBJ1-2, reads GEEVAQTPKHLVRGEGQKAKLYCAPIKGHSYVFWYQQVLKNEFKFLISFQNENVFDETGMPKERFSAKCLPNSPCSLEIQATKLEDSAVYFCASSRGTGLNYGYTFGSGTRLTVV.

The chain couples TRBV5-1 to TRBJ2-7, with 8 bases lining up with TRBD1. J was trimmed by 3 bases and V by 2 bases; bases with no gene match: 1. The CDR3 runs to 13 residues. Germline CDR1 is SGHRS and CDR2 is YFSETQ. The CDR3 region has the DNA TGCGCCAGCAGCTTAACAGGGGGCTACGAGCAGTACTTC. Protein sequence: CASSLTGGYEQYF.

The chain joins TRBV6-5 to TRBJ2-1, with 10 positions matching TRBD1. Germline CDR1 MNHEY, CDR2 SVGAGI. V dropped 6 bases and J dropped 2; count of bases not matched to a gene: 4. This CDR3 is built from 15 residues. The CDR3, as DNA: TGTGCCAGCAGGCCAGGACAGGGGGCCTACAATGAGCAGTTCTTC. Encoded protein: CASRPGQGAYNEQFF.

This rearrangement joins TRBV6-2 or TRBV6-3 to TRBJ2-1, with 13 bases matching TRBD2. This CDR3 is 16 amino acids long. Germline CDR1 and CDR2: MNHEY and SVGEGT. The V segment lost 5 bases and the J segment 4 bases; nucleotides outside the gene matches: 5. The CDR3: CASSGGTSGNYNEQFF. DNA of the CDR3: TGTGCCAGCAGTGGTGGGACTAGCGGGAATTACAATGAGCAGTTCTTC.

This chain connects TRBV12-5 to TRBJ1-4, with TRBD1 matching over 9 bases. V shed 7 bases and J 8 bases; nucleotides not matched to a gene: 8. CDR3 length: 14 residues. Germline V gene lookup returns CDR1 LGHNT and CDR2 FRNRAP. In nucleotides, the CDR3 is TGTGCTAGTGCCATGACAGGGGGGTCGGAAAAACTGTTTTTT. Protein: CASAMTGGSEKLFF.

The chain has TRBV19 and TRBJ2-2; the match to TRBD2 covers 7 bases. Looked up from germline, CDR1 is LNHDA and CDR2 is SQIVND (reference sequence). This CDR3 contains 16 residues. V lost 3 bases to trimming and J lost 0 bases; unmatched junction nucleotides: 4. The CDR3 sequence: CASSMGGVANTGELFF. In nucleotides, the CDR3 is TGTGCCAGTAGTATGGGGGGGGTGGCGAACACCGGGGAGCTGTTTTTT.

V and J are TRBV2 and TRBJ1-2, with D unclear. The CDR3 spans 13 residues. Trimming shortened V by 7 bases and J by 3 bases, and 12 bases separated the two germline ends. CDR1 is SNHLY and CDR2 is FYNNEI in the germline V gene. CDR3 region: CASKVGLDYGYTF. CDR3 in DNA: TGTGCCAGCAAAGTGGGCTTGGACTATGGCTACACCTTC.

V and J are TRBV7-9 and TRBJ2-5; 11 nucleotides match TRBD1. The ends lost 4 bases at V and 5 bases at J; junction bases unmatched: 3. Germline CDR1 SEHNR, CDR2 FQNEAQ (reference sequence). The length of the CDR3 is 14 residues. Written as DNA, the CDR3 is TGTGCCAGCAGCTGGACAGGGGGCGGTGAGACCCAGTACTTC. Encoded protein: CASSWTGGGETQYF.

The rearrangement joins TRBV28 to TRBJ1-3; 8 nucleotides agree with TRBD1. The CDR3 has 16 amino acids. Germline values: CDR1 MDHEN, CDR2 SYDVKM. J gave up 2 bases and V 3 bases, and 6 bases lay outside the gene matches. The CDR3 region is CASSLVTGGPGNTIYF. CDR3 nucleotides: TGTGCCAGCAGTTTGGTAACAGGGGGACCTGGAAACACCATATATTTT.